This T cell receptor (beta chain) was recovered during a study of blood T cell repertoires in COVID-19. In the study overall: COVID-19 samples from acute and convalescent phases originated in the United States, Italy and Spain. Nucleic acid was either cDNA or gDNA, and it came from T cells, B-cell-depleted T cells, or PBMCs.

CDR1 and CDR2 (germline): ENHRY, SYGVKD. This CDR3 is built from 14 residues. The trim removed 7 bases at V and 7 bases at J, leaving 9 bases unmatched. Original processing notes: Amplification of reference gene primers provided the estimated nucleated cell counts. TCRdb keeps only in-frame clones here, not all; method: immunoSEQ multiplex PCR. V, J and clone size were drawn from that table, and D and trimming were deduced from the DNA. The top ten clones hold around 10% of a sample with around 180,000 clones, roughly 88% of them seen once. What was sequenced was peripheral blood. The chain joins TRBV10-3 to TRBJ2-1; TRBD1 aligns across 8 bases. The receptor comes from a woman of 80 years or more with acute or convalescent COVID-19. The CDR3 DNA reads TGTGCCATCATGAGGACAGGGATGGGGAATGAGCAGTTCTTC. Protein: CAIMRTGMGNEQFF.